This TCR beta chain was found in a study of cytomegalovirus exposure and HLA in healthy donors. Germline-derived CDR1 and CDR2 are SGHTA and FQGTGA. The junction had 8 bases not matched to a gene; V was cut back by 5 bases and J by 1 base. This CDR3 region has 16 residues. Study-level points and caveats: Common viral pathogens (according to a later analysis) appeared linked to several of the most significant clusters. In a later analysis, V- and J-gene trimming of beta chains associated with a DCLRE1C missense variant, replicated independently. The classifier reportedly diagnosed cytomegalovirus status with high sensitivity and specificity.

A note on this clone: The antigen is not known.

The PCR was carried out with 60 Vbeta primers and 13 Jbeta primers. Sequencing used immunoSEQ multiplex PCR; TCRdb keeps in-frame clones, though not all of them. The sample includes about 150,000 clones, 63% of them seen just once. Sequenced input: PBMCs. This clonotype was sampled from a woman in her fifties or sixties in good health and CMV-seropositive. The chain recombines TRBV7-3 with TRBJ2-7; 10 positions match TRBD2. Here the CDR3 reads CASSPLKREGSYEQYF. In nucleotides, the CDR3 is TGTGCCAGCAGCCCCTTGAAGCGGGAGGGATCCTACGAGCAGTACTTC.